This T cell receptor beta chain comes out of a study of cytomegalovirus exposure and HLA in healthy donors. Study-wide points: Cytomegalovirus-associated TCR beta chains were listed, numbering 150 to 200. A few chains tied to CMV proved CMV antigen-specific in vitro.

As concerns this clone: What it recognizes is unknown.

This CDR3 region has 16 residues. Germline trimming cut 8 bases from V and 3 bases from J; bases unmatched to any gene: 13. Germline V CDR1 and CDR2: SNHLY, FYNNEI. Use of 60 Vbeta and 13 Jbeta primers characterized the PCR. The repertoire was sequenced with immunoSEQ multiplex PCR; TCRdb's copy has only in-frame clones and lacks some. The table lists about 98,000 clones, around 74% of them singletons. The chain combines TRBV2 with TRBJ1-2, with 9 bases fitting TRBD1. The specimen was PBMCs. The TCR sequence derives from a male donor in good health and CMV-seronegative. Here the CDR3 reads CASPPPTGGGDYGYTF. The CDR3 DNA reads TGTGCCAGCCCTCCCCCCACAGGGGGCGGGGACTATGGCTACACCTTC.